This section outlines one T cell receptor (beta chain) sequence together with its context. Germline-derived CDR1 and CDR2 are SGHVS and FQNEAQ. Trimming removed 3 bases from V and 6 bases from J, with 6 bases in between. This CDR3 is built from 12 residues. The sample comes from a study of sequential checkpoint blockade in melanoma. Study information: Maintenance nivolumab came after either treatment sequence.

The assay was immunoSEQ multiplex PCR, and TCRdb's table has in-frame clones only and misses some. The sample records almost 20,000 clones, roughly four fifths being singletons. The treatment here: randomized to nivolumab then ipilimumab (arm A) or the reverse (arm B). From thawed PBMCs, live CD3+CD8+ cells negative for CD19 and CD56 were sorted. The J gene is TRBJ1-5, the V gene TRBV7-8; D is unclear. The specimen was CD8+ T cells sorted from blood (inferred from file names), collected from a patient given nivolumab and ipilimumab in sequence. The sequence was collected from a human donor with melanoma. In nucleotides, the CDR3 is TGTGCCAGCAGCTTCGAGAGTCAGCCCCAGCATTTT. Translating it yields CASSFESQPQHF. Complete variable domain (other parts from reference TRBV7-8 and TRBJ1-5): GAGVSQSPRYKVAKRGQDVALRCDPISGHVSLFWYQQALGQGPEFLTYFQNEAQLDKSGLPSDRFFAERPEGSVSTLKIQRTQQEDSAVYLCASSFESQPQHFGDGTRLSIL.